These 2 T cell receptor beta chains share one sample of origin, sequenced in a study of shared clonotypes between healthy human individuals. Method: immunoSEQ multiplex PCR; TCRdb's copy keeps in-frame clones and lacks some. Of about 870,000 clones in the sample, 92% were seen once. Positive CCR7 selection of CD45RO-negative cells yielded the naive CD8 cells, and terminally differentiated effector memory CD45RA+ cells were excluded. Sequenced material: naive CD8+ T cells sorted from blood. These receptors came from a man aged 25-45 years in good health.

V and J are TRBV7-9 and TRBJ2-5, with D perhaps being TRBD1 or TRBD2 (5 bases each). This CDR3 comprises 13 residues. Germline V gives CDR1 SEHNR, CDR2 FQNEAQ (reference sequence). The V end was cut by 5 bases, the J end by 5 bases, with 12 bases between. The CDR3 region is CASSPRGRETQYF. CDR3 DNA: TGTGCCAGCAGCCCTCGGGGACGGGAGACCCAGTACTTC.

V usage is TRBV28 and J usage is TRBJ1-2; D is unclear. There are 13 residues in the CDR3. V lost 3 bases and J 0 bases, leaving 5 bases between the germline ends. Germline V gene sequence: CDR1 MDHEN, CDR2 SYDVKM. The CDR3 here is CASSLGTNYGYTF. The CDR3 nucleotides are TGTGCCAGCAGTTTGGGGACTAACTATGGCTACACCTTC.